This TCR beta chain was sequenced in a study of blood T cell repertoires in COVID-19. Study at large: Collection of acute and convalescent COVID-19 samples took place in the United States, Italy and Spain.

Germline V CDR1 and CDR2: MNHEY, SMNVEV (reference sequence). The CDR3 runs 11 residues. Trimming took off 5 bases at V and 4 bases at J, with 5 bases between the two ends. How the authors handled the data: Scientists estimated how many nucleated cells there were by amplifying reference gene primers. Generated by immunoSEQ multiplex PCR, the TCRdb table keeps only in-frame clones and is missing some. The DNA was the basis for D and trimming; V, J and clone size are from that table. The sample has about 300,000 clones, 86% seen once; the top ten hold 4% to 5%. Sequences were obtained from PBMCs or T cells enriched from blood (not recorded which). V gene TRBV27 combines with J gene TRBJ1-2; D is undetermined. The source of this sequence is a man aged 30 to 39 who had recovered from COVID-19. The CDR3 is CASSAGYGYTF. The CDR3 coding sequence is TGTGCCAGCAGTGCAGGCTATGGCTACACCTTC.